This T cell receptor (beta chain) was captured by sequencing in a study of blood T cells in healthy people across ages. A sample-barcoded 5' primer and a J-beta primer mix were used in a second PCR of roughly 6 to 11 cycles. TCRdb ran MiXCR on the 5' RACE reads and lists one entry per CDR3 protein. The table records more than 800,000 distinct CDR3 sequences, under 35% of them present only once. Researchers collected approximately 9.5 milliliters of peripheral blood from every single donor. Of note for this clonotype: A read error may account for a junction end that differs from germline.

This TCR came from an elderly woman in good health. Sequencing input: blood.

The CDR3 DNA reads TGTGCCAGCAGTCTCACTGGTACAGGGGATCTCGCAGATGCGCAGTATTTT. As protein: CASSLTGTGDLADAQYF. This chain uses TRBV12-3 or TRBV12-4 with TRBJ2-3; 7 nucleotides agree with TRBD1. The CDR3 runs to 17 residues.